This entry lists 27 T cell receptor beta chains sequenced from one sample in a study of vaccination and CD4 T cells after COVID-19. Indicated treatment: roughly ten-day PBMC culture with coronavirus spike peptide pools or control peptides (ViraFEST assay). The Oncomine TCR Beta short-read assay was what sequenced the DNA obtained from cultured CD4+ T cells. Using its own MiXCR run on the PCR reads, TCRdb lists one record per CDR3 protein. The data show about 4,600 distinct CDR3 sequences, approximately 29% seen once. These receptors have no identified antigens. The sequencing sample was made of CD4+ T cells from blood, cultured in vitro. The receptors were sampled from a human donor who had recovered from COVID-19.

The V call is TRBV1, the J call TRBJ2-7; no DNA check was done on the table's D call, TRBD1. TRBV1 is noted as a pseudogene. The CDR3 is 11 amino acids. CDR3 sequence: CTSSQDSDRNF. The CDR3 bases are TGCACCAGCAGCCAAGATTCGGACAGAAACTTC.

The chain employs TRBV5-5 and TRBJ2-5, with 11 bases identical to TRBD2. The CDR3 runs 16 residues. Germline CDR1 and CDR2: SGHKS and YYEKEE (reference sequence). V was pared by 4 bases and J by 3 bases, with 8 bases of the junction left unmatched. CDR3 sequence: CASSPELAGGKETQYF. CDR3 coding DNA: TGTGCCAGCAGCCCTGAGCTAGCGGGGGGTAAAGAGACCCAGTACTTC.

The chain carries TRBV6-1 and TRBJ1-2; weak D call: TRBD1 (5 bases). CDR3 length equals 12 residues. From germline, CDR1 is MNHNS and CDR2 SASEGT. Deletions cut 2 bases from V and 8 bases from J, with 9 bases between. CDR3 in amino acids: CASSETWGGYTF. In DNA, the CDR3 is TGTGCCAGCAGTGAAACGTGGGGCGGCTACACCTTC.

The chain couples TRBV7-2 to TRBJ2-3; a possible D gene is TRBD1 (6 bases). The CDR3 runs to 13 residues. The V and J ends lost 4 bases and 6 bases respectively, with 11 bases between them. Germline CDR1 and CDR2: SGHTA and FQGNSA. The CDR3 loop is CASSSGVADTQYF. The CDR3, as DNA: TGTGCCAGCAGCTCAGGGGTGGCGGATACGCAGTATTTT.

This clonotype is labeled medium-sized. The chain combines TRBV20-1 with TRBJ1-5; possibly TRBD1 for D (5 bases). The germline V gene encodes CDR1 DFQATT and CDR2 SNEGSKA (reference sequence). This CDR3 contains 14 residues. V lost 3 bases and J lost 4, with 13 bases in between. Here the CDR3 reads CSASSGPGNQPQHF. CDR3 nucleotides: TGCAGTGCTAGTTCCGGGCCAGGGAATCAGCCCCAGCATTTT.

The table lists this clonotype with a few counts. The V and J genes are TRBV7-8 and TRBJ1-3; a weak D match, TRBD1 (5 bases). The V gene lost 1 base and the J gene lost 4 bases, with 11 bases spanning the gap. Germline assignment: CDR1 SGHVS and CDR2 FQNEAQ. The CDR3 has 15 amino acids. CDR3 sequence (DNA): TGTGCCAGCAGCTTAGGTGGGGGGATGGGAAACACCATATATTTT. Translation gives CASSLGGGMGNTIYF.

This clonotype came up a few times. The rearrangement joins TRBV15 to TRBJ2-5, with D possibly TRBD1 on 5 matching bases. Germline lookup yields CDR1 LNHNV and CDR2 YYDKDF (reference sequence). CDR3 length: 15 amino acids. Trimming shortened V by 3 bases and J by 7 bases, and 18 bases separated the two germline ends. The CDR3 DNA follows: TGTGCCACCAGCAGGTCGCGGACAAACCACGGGACCCAGTACTTC. Protein: CATSRSRTNHGTQYF.

This chain links TRBV7-6 with TRBJ1-3, with 7 bases lining up with TRBD1. The V segment lost 0 bases and the J segment 2 bases; nucleotides outside the gene matches: 1. The germline CDR1 and CDR2 sequences are SGHVS and FNYEAQ. The CDR3 spans 15 residues. The CDR3 spells CASSLATGAGNTIYF. The CDR3 nucleotides are TGTGCCAGCAGCTTAGCTACAGGGGCTGGAAACACCATATATTTT.

This clonotype was seen only a few times. The chain couples TRBV15 to TRBJ2-5; a weak D match, TRBD1 (6 bases). Trimming removed 1 base from V and 2 bases from J, with 14 bases in between. CDR1 and CDR2 from the germline V gene are LNHNV and YYDKDF (reference sequence). This CDR3 is built from 16 residues. CDR3 protein: CATSRASGVGQETQYF. CDR3 nucleotide sequence: TGTGCCACCAGCAGAGCCTCAGGGGTAGGGCAAGAGACCCAGTACTTC.

The V gene is TRBV20-1, the J gene TRBJ1-4; maybe TRBD1 (6 bases). Germline V CDR1 and CDR2: DFQATT, SNEGSKA (reference sequence). The CDR3 runs to 16 residues. The V end lost 0 bases, the J end lost 4 bases, and 15 bases lay between the germline ends. This CDR3 is CSARDVNREINEKLFF. The CDR3 region has the DNA TGCAGTGCTAGAGACGTAAACAGGGAGATTAATGAAAAACTGTTTTTT.

This clonotype has more than one count but fewer than ten. The V call is TRBV2, the J call TRBJ2-5; the D gene is possibly TRBD1 (7 bases). Germline V gene sequence: CDR1 SNHLY, CDR2 FYNNEI. Trimming removed 8 bases from V and 1 base from J, with 17 bases in between. This CDR3 contains 15 residues. The CDR3: CASEGGRGPQETQYF. DNA for the CDR3: TGTGCCAGCGAGGGGGGAAGGGGGCCCCAAGAGACCCAGTACTTC.

V is TRBV20-1 and J is TRBJ1-2; TRBD1 aligns across 8 bases. J lost 3 bases, V lost 5 bases, and 14 bases had no gene match. Germline V gene data show CDR1 as DFQATT and CDR2 as SNEGSKA (reference sequence). The CDR3 runs 16 residues. The DNA of the CDR3 is TGCAGTGCTCACCCTAGACAGGGGACGGAGTACTATGGCTACACCTTC. Its protein is CSAHPRQGTEYYGYTF.

This clonotype showed up just a few times. This CDR3 is CASSFSNSYEQYF. The DNA of the CDR3 is TGTGCCAGCAGTTTTTCAAACTCCTACGAGCAGTACTTC. V is TRBV27 and J is TRBJ2-7; no definite D call. The CDR3 contains 13 residues. In germline, CDR1 is MNHEY, CDR2 SMNVEV (reference sequence). The V and J ends lost 3 bases and 0 bases respectively, with 6 bases between them.

This clonotype has only a few counts. This sequence joins TRBV11-2 and TRBJ2-7; D not certain. Trimming removed 0 bases from V and 4 bases from J, with 13 bases in between. There are 15 residues in the CDR3. The germline CDR1 and CDR2 sequences are SGHAT and FQNNGV. The CDR3 spells CASSLEGAAAYEQYF. Written as DNA, the CDR3 is TGTGCCAGCAGCTTAGAAGGTGCGGCGGCATACGAGCAGTACTTC.

This clonotype was seen only a few times. V and J are TRBV20-1 and TRBJ2-5; maybe TRBD1 (6 bases). The CDR3 is 14 amino acids. The germline gives CDR1 DFQATT, CDR2 SNEGSKA (reference sequence). V was cut by 6 bases and J by 2 bases, with 16 bases left in between. The CDR3 bases are TGCAGTGCCCAGAAGACCGGGACACAAGAGACCCAGTACTTC. Translation gives CSAQKTGTQETQYF.

This clonotype was picked up a small number of times. The rearrangement uses TRBV15 and TRBJ1-2; 9 bases fit TRBD1. The V gene end was trimmed by 2 bases and the J gene end by 4 bases; junction bases not matched to a gene: 8. CDR1 is LNHNV, CDR2 YYDKDF, per germline (reference sequence). This CDR3 has 16 amino acids. CDR3 residues: CATSRLGQGRGYGYTF. The CDR3, as DNA: TGTGCCACCAGCAGACTCGGACAGGGGAGAGGCTATGGCTACACCTTC.

This CDR3 is CASSQGRDWASYGYTF. In nucleotides, the CDR3 is TGCGCCAGCAGCCAAGGCAGGGATTGGGCCTCCTATGGCTACACCTTC. The chain uses TRBV4-3 and TRBJ1-2; weak D call: TRBD1 (5 bases). CDR3 size: 16 residues. The V end was cut by 1 base, the J end by 4 bases, with 16 bases between. Germline CDR1 and CDR2: LGHNA and YSLEER.

A remark on this clonotype: The germline gene is not matched at one end of the junction; a read error may be the cause. The chain uses TRBV7-7 and TRBJ2-5, with D uncertain. The CDR3 runs to 14 residues. The V gene's germline CDR1 is SSHAT and CDR2 FNYEAQ (reference sequence). The CDR3 protein is CASSLGGLGETQYF. CDR3 sequence (DNA): TGTGCTAGCAGCTTAGGTGGTCTGGGAGAGACCCAGTACTTC.

By sample share, this clonotype is large. This chain links TRBV7-2 with TRBJ2-7; unclear D gene. Germline V gives CDR1 SGHTA, CDR2 FQGNSA. The CDR3 totals 13 residues. V was trimmed by 5 bases and J by 6 bases, leaving 14 bases between them. The CDR3: CASSLLGIFEQYF. Here the CDR3 DNA reads TGTGCCAGCAGCCTCCTAGGTATTTTCGAGCAGTACTTC.

This clonotype was seen a handful of times. V and J are TRBV6-1 and TRBJ2-5, with D perhaps TRBD2 (6 bases). V lost 6 bases to trimming and J lost 1 base, with 12 bases between them. Germline CDR1 is MNHNS and CDR2 is SASEGT. The length of the CDR3 is 14 residues. The CDR3 nucleotides are TGTGCCAGCAGGGGGAGGCAGCTCCAAGAGACCCAGTACTTC. Its protein product is CASRGRQLQETQYF.

The chain has TRBV12-2 and TRBJ2-5; the table's TRBD1 call for D was not verified on the DNA. TRBV12-2 is labeled a pseudogene. The length of the CDR3 is 18 residues. This chain's CDR3 is CAPKRGGLDKAPEETQYF. The CDR3 DNA reads TGTGCACCGAAGAGGGGGGGCCTAGACAAGGCCCCCGAGGAGACCCAGTACTTC.

The chain employs TRBV5-4 and TRBJ2-7; the D is unclear. Trimming pared 2 bases from V and 2 bases from J, leaving 8 bases between. The CDR3 loop spans 13 amino acids. The germline V gene encodes CDR1 SGHNT and CDR2 YYREEE (reference sequence). The DNA of the CDR3 is TGTGCCAGCAGCTTTGCAGGTACCTACGAGCAGTACTTC. It encodes CASSFAGTYEQYF. Using reference TRBV5-4 and TRBJ2-7 for the parts outside the CDR3, the full variable domain is ETGVTQSPTHLIKTRGQQVTLRCSSQSGHNTVSWYQQALGQGPQFIFQYYREEENGRGNFPPRFSGLQFPNYSSELNVNALELDDSALYLCASSFAGTYEQYFGPGTRLTVT.

The chain joins TRBV6-1 to TRBJ1-2; D is uncertain. The V gene lost 5 bases and the J gene lost 4 bases, with 11 bases spanning the gap. Germline-derived CDR1 and CDR2 are MNHNS and SASEGT. CDR3 length: 13 residues. The CDR3 sequence is CASSRTAGYGYTF. In nucleotides, the CDR3 is TGTGCCAGCAGTAGAACAGCGGGCTATGGCTACACCTTC.

The chain carries TRBV5-5 and TRBJ2-5, with D possibly being TRBD2 (6 bases). V lost 5 bases and J 4 bases, leaving 12 bases between the germline ends. Per germline, CDR1 SGHKS and CDR2 YYEKEE (reference sequence). The CDR3 runs to 13 residues. CDR3 bases: TGTGCCAGCAGTCTGACTAGTAGAGAGACCCAGTACTTC. Translation: CASSLTSRETQYF.

V usage is TRBV6-1 and J usage is TRBJ1-2; TRBD1 matches at 9 bases. The V gene end was trimmed by 10 bases and the J gene end by 2 bases; junction bases not matched to a gene: 5. This CDR3 contains 13 residues. Germline CDR1 and CDR2: MNHNS and SASEGT. The CDR3 sequence is CATKGQGNYGYTF. The CDR3 DNA reads as TGTGCCACCAAGGGACAGGGAAACTATGGCTACACCTTC.

This clonotype is medium-sized (0.01 to 0.1%). The genes are TRBV7-2 and TRBJ2-7, with a tentative D call TRBD1 (6 bases). CDR3 length: 13 amino acids. Germline V gives CDR1 SGHTA, CDR2 FQGNSA. Trimming stripped 5 bases from V and 9 bases from J, with 17 bases between. CDR3 sequence: CASSPGVAIRQYF. The CDR3 DNA is TGTGCCAGCAGCCCAGGGGTGGCTATCCGGCAGTACTTC.

This clonotype was observed a handful of times. The chain links TRBV27 to TRBJ2-2; D might be TRBD1 (5 bases). Between the trimmed V and J ends, which lost 9 bases and 4 bases, there was a span of 15 bases. This CDR3 is 14 amino acids long. Germline V gene sequence: CDR1 MNHEY, CDR2 SMNVEV (reference sequence). CDR3: CASRQNLGTGELFF. The CDR3 nucleotides are TGTGCCAGTAGACAGAACTTGGGCACCGGGGAGCTGTTTTTT.